Shown below are 17 T cell receptor beta chains from a single sample sequenced in a study of glioma-infiltrating T cells after dendritic cell vaccination. The assay was immunoSEQ multiplex PCR, and TCRdb's table has in-frame clones only and misses some. The sample contains roughly 90,000 clones, approximately 90% of which appear only once. The sequenced sample was blood, obtained before dendritic cell vaccination. The receptors were sampled from a human donor with glioblastoma.

This clone was observed once. The rearrangement uses TRBV6-1 and TRBJ2-7; D possibly corresponds to TRBD1 (7 bases). Looked up from germline, CDR1 is MNHNS and CDR2 is SASEGT. This CDR3 spans 15 amino acids. Trimming took 5 bases from V and 1 from J, leaving 15 bases between them. The CDR3 loop is CASSLWGDSSYEQYF. Here the CDR3 DNA reads TGTGCCAGCAGTCTTTGGGGGGACAGTTCCTACGAGCAGTACTTC.

The CDR3 nucleotides read TGTGCCAGCAGCGTAGGCGGGGGGCCGGGATACAATGAGCAGTTCTTC. It yields the protein CASSVGGGPGYNEQFF. This sequence joins TRBV9 and TRBJ2-1; 8 nucleotides line up with TRBD2. In germline, CDR1 is SGDLS, CDR2 YYNGEE. The V gene end was trimmed by 0 bases and the J gene end by 4 bases; junction bases not matched to a gene: 6. The CDR3 is made up of 16 amino acids.

In its sample, this clone was seen once. The chain joins TRBV27 to TRBJ2-3, with D unresolved. CDR3 length equals 12 residues. In germline, CDR1 is MNHEY, CDR2 SMNVEV (reference sequence). Between the trimmed V and J ends, which lost 5 bases and 2 bases, there was a span of 5 bases. CDR3 protein: CASSTPTDTQYF. The CDR3, as DNA: TGTGCCAGCAGTACTCCCACAGATACGCAGTATTTT.

V usage is TRBV9 and J usage is TRBJ2-7, with TRBD1 as a possible D gene (6 bases). The germline V gene has CDR1 SGDLS and CDR2 YYNGEE. Trimming left V 0 bases short and J 2 bases short, with 12 bases between. CDR3 length equals 15 residues. The DNA for the CDR3 is TGTGCCAGCAGCGTAGAGGGTCACAGGGCCTACGAGCAGTACTTC. Its protein product is CASSVEGHRAYEQYF.

This chain uses TRBV28 with TRBJ2-7; D call uncertain. The V gene lost 3 bases and the J gene lost 2 bases, with 8 bases spanning the gap. The germline CDR1 and CDR2 sequences are MDHEN and SYDVKM. The CDR3 loop spans 13 amino acids. This chain's CDR3 is CASSFSGTYEQYF. The DNA of the CDR3 is TGTGCCAGCAGTTTTTCAGGAACCTACGAGCAGTACTTC.

The chain carries TRBV15 and TRBJ2-7; D possibly corresponds to TRBD2 (6 bases). Germline values: CDR1 LNHNV, CDR2 YYDKDF (reference sequence). This CDR3 is built from 17 residues. V shed 0 bases and J shed 0 bases, with 15 bases lying between them. The CDR3 nucleotides read TGTGCCACCAGCAGAGAACATGGCGGGATAAGCTCCTACGAGCAGTACTTC. The encoded protein is CATSREHGGISSYEQYF.

The V and J genes are TRBV27 and TRBJ1-1; no reliable D call. Trimming cost V 2 bases and J 2 bases, with 9 bases left between them. This CDR3 spans 14 amino acids. The germline V gene encodes CDR1 MNHEY and CDR2 SMNVEV (reference sequence). Here the CDR3 DNA reads TGTGCCAGCAGTTTAAAGATCAGTAACACTGAAGCTTTCTTT. Amino acids: CASSLKISNTEAFF.

The chain carries TRBV5-1 and TRBJ2-7; 8 nucleotides align to TRBD2. Germline CDR1 and CDR2: SGHRS and YFSETQ. With V trimmed by 3 bases and J by 7 bases, 15 bases remained unmatched. CDR3 size: 16 residues. CDR3 amino acids: CASSSSSSGSAGEQYF. The CDR3 DNA is TGCGCCAGCAGCTCTTCTTCTAGCGGGTCGGCGGGAGAGCAGTACTTC.

The chain uses TRBV19 and TRBJ2-3; 11 bases line up with TRBD1. Germline CDR1 and CDR2: LNHDA and SQIVND (reference sequence). V was pared by 5 bases and J by 8 bases, with 9 bases of the junction left unmatched. CDR3 length equals 15 residues. The CDR3 is CASSPRDRGLGTQYF. The CDR3 bases are TGTGCCAGTAGTCCCCGGGACAGGGGGTTGGGTACGCAGTATTTT.

V gene TRBV9 combines with J gene TRBJ2-7; 7 bases match TRBD1. V shed 3 bases and J 3 bases; nucleotides not matched to a gene: 0. Per the germline V gene, CDR1 is SGDLS and CDR2 is YYNGEE. CDR3 size: 12 residues. The CDR3, as DNA: TGTGCCAGCAGCGGACAGGGCTACGAGCAGTACTTC. Residues: CASSGQGYEQYF. The whole variable domain, filled in from reference TRBV9 and TRBJ2-7, reads DSGVTQTPKHLITATGQRVTLRCSPRSGDLSVYWYQQSLDQGLQFLIQYYNGEERAKGNILERFSAQQFPDLHSELNLSSLELGDSALYFCASSGQGYEQYFGPGTRLTVT.

This clone was observed a single time. The same CDR3 also results from other DNA sequences found in this sample. V gene TRBV5-4 combines with J gene TRBJ1-1, with D maybe TRBD1 (5 bases). The CDR3 is made up of 14 amino acids. The V and J ends lost 4 bases and 2 bases respectively, with 12 bases between them. CDR1 and CDR2 from the germline V gene are SGHNT and YYREEE (reference sequence). CDR3 in amino acids: CASSRDRANTEAFF. The DNA for the CDR3 is TGTGCCAGCAGCCGTGACAGAGCTAACACTGAAGCTTTCTTT.

This clone showed up just a few times. V usage is TRBV25-1 and J usage is TRBJ2-2, with 7 bases matching TRBD2. V dropped 5 bases and J dropped 3; count of bases not matched to a gene: 3. This CDR3 is 14 amino acids long. Germline CDR1 reads MGHDK; CDR2 reads SYGVNS. This chain's CDR3 is CASSLREDTGELFF. In DNA form, the CDR3 reads TGTGCCAGCAGTCTACGGGAGGACACCGGGGAGCTGTTTTTT.

This chain joins TRBV28 and TRBJ1-5; TRBD1 agrees at 8 bases. The CDR3 has 15 amino acids. Germline-derived CDR1 and CDR2 are MDHEN and SYDVKM. Unmatched junction bases numbered 8, after V lost 6 bases and J lost 4 bases. CDR3 protein: CASRERTGRNQPQHF. In nucleotides, the CDR3 is TGTGCCAGCAGGGAAAGGACAGGGCGGAATCAGCCCCAGCATTTT. Supplemented by reference TRBV28 and TRBJ1-5, the full variable domain reads DVKVTQSSRYLVKRTGEKVFLECVQDMDHENMFWYRQDPGLGLRLIYFSYDVKMKEKGDIPEGYSVSREKKERFSLILESASTNQTSMYLCASRERTGRNQPQHFGDGTRLSIL.

The V and J genes are TRBV6-6 and TRBJ1-3; possible D gene TRBD1, 6 bases. Trimming left V 0 bases short and J 4 bases short, with 13 bases between. The CDR3 is made up of 16 amino acids. CDR1 is MNHNY and CDR2 is SVGAGI in the germline V gene (reference sequence). Written as DNA, the CDR3 is TGTGCCAGCAGTTACTCGATGGCAGGGGACGGAAACACCATATATTTT. This translates into CASSYSMAGDGNTIYF.

The rearrangement uses TRBV28 and TRBJ1-4, with a tentative D call TRBD1 (6 bases). The CDR3 contains 14 residues. Germline V gives CDR1 MDHEN, CDR2 SYDVKM. The germline V and J ends were trimmed by 9 bases and 5 bases, with 16 bases remaining between them. CDR3 bases: TGTGCCAGTGGGGGGGCGACAGTCAATGAAAAACTGTTTTTT. It is translated as CASGGATVNEKLFF.

The chain employs TRBV6-1 and TRBJ2-1; 7 nucleotides align to TRBD2. V dropped 7 bases and J dropped 0; count of bases not matched to a gene: 6. The CDR3 is 15 residues long. Germline V CDR1 and CDR2: MNHNS, SASEGT. The chain's CDR3 is CASTPRGSSYNEQFF. The CDR3 nucleotides read TGTGCCAGCACCCCGCGGGGGAGCTCCTACAATGAGCAGTTCTTC.

This clone was observed once. The rearrangement joins TRBV7-3 to TRBJ2-3, with 13 positions matching TRBD2. CDR3 length equals 18 residues. Germline V gene sequence: CDR1 SGHTA, CDR2 FQGTGA. The V and J ends lost 4 bases and 0 bases, in that order; junction bases with no gene match: 7. The CDR3 spells CASSSERGLAGSTDTQYF. CDR3 in DNA: TGTGCCAGCAGCTCCGAGAGGGGACTAGCGGGGAGCACAGATACGCAGTATTTT.